Below are 9 T cell receptor beta chains sequenced from a single sample in a study of blood T cells in healthy people across ages. Through a sample-barcoded 5' primer and a J-beta primer mix, a second PCR was run for roughly 7 to 12 cycles. TCRdb processed the 5' RACE reads anew with MiXCR; each CDR3 protein has one entry. The sample yields hundreds of thousands of distinct CDR3 sequences, 40% to 50% seen once. The sequenced sample consisted of blood. The source is a man aged 55 to 69 in good health.

The chain joins TRBV6-2 or TRBV6-3 to TRBJ2-1, with 9 positions matching TRBD1. The CDR3 loop spans 14 amino acids. Germline loops: CDR1 MNHEY, CDR2 SVGEGT. Trimming at V came to 7 bases and at J to 4 bases, leaving 5 bases not matched to a gene. CDR3 in amino acids: CASTTGQGYNEQFF. The CDR3 DNA is TGTGCCAGCACTACCGGACAGGGGTACAATGAGCAGTTCTTC.

This clonotype came up a few times. This chain links TRBV12-3 or TRBV12-4 with TRBJ1-5; 8 bases match TRBD1. This CDR3 contains 12 residues. Trimming cost V 6 bases and J 7 bases; bases outside gene matches: 2. The CDR3 loop reads CASRTGVQPQHF. DNA of the CDR3: TGTGCCAGCAGGACAGGGGTGCAGCCCCAGCATTTT.

The gene calls are TRBV4-1 and TRBJ2-1; D gene ambiguous. The V gene's germline CDR1 is MGHRA and CDR2 YSYEKL. The V gene lost 1 base and the J gene lost 6 bases, with 13 bases spanning the gap. This CDR3 is built from 15 residues. The CDR3 reads CASSQASAPSNEQFF. The CDR3 bases are TGCGCCAGCAGCCAAGCAAGTGCACCGAGCAATGAGCAGTTCTTC.

V is TRBV4-3 and J is TRBJ2-1; D ambiguous. Trimming removed 2 bases at V and 1 base at J, with 15 bases between. The CDR3 extends over 17 amino acids. From germline, CDR1 is LGHNA and CDR2 YSLEER. The CDR3 DNA reads as TGCGCCAGCAGCCAACGACGGGTCCTAAAATCCTACAATGAGCAGTTCTTC. It codes for CASSQRRVLKSYNEQFF.

The V gene is TRBV9, the J gene TRBJ2-1; 8 nucleotides align to TRBD2. CDR3 size: 17 residues. V lost 0 bases, J lost 8 bases, and 13 bases stayed unmatched. Germline V lookup: CDR1 SGDLS, CDR2 YYNGEE. CDR3 protein: CASSVEGSGAGRDEQFF. The CDR3 DNA reads as TGTGCCAGCAGCGTAGAAGGTAGCGGGGCGGGTCGGGATGAGCAGTTCTTC.

This clonotype has a handful of counts. The chain combines TRBV7-2 with TRBJ1-2, with D perhaps TRBD1 (5 bases). The CDR3 is 16 amino acids. CDR1 and CDR2 (germline): SGHTA, FQGNSA. Trimming stripped 7 bases from V and 6 bases from J, with 24 bases between. The CDR3 sequence: CASTPSATGFGDGYTF. The CDR3 coding sequence is TGTGCCAGCACCCCCTCTGCCACAGGATTCGGCGATGGCTACACCTTC. Using reference TRBV7-2 and TRBJ1-2 for the parts outside the CDR3, the full variable domain is GAGVSQSPSNKVTEKGKDVELRCDPISGHTALYWYRQSLGQGLEFLIYFQGNSAPDKSGLPSDRFSAERTGGSVSTLTIQRTQQEDSAVYLCASTPSATGFGDGYTFGSGTRLTVV.

The rearrangement uses TRBV7-2 and TRBJ2-7; TRBD2 agrees at 8 bases. There are 15 residues in the CDR3. Germline CDR1 and CDR2: SGHTA and FQGNSA. J was trimmed by 6 bases and V by 5 bases; bases with no gene match: 12. CDR3 DNA sequence: TGTGCCAGCAGCCCCGAACCGGGACTAGTCACCGAGCAGTACTTC. Translation gives CASSPEPGLVTEQYF.

This clonotype was detected a few times. The J gene is TRBJ2-7, the V gene TRBV5-1; D perhaps matches TRBD2 (6 bases). V gave up 0 bases and J gave up 2 bases, with 12 bases separating them. This CDR3 is built from 15 residues. CDR1 and CDR2 (germline): SGHRS, YFSETQ. The CDR3 loop is CASSLEAGRTYEQYF. The CDR3 DNA sequence: TGCGCCAGCAGCTTGGAGGCAGGGAGGACCTACGAGCAGTACTTC.

This clonotype was observed a handful of times. This chain uses TRBV7-2 with TRBJ1-2, with 10 bases that match TRBD1. Unmatched junction bases numbered 7, after V lost 0 bases and J lost 6 bases. Looked up from germline, CDR1 is SGHTA and CDR2 is FQGNSA. CDR3 size: 16 residues. The CDR3 spells CASSLALTGQGDGYTF. The DNA for the CDR3 is TGTGCCAGCAGCTTAGCCCTGACAGGACAGGGGGATGGCTACACCTTC.